The entry below gives a single TCR beta chain sequence along with its context. These data originate in a study of blood T cell repertoires in COVID-19. Study background: The United States, Italy and Spain were the sources of the acute and convalescent COVID-19 samples.

Clones were read by immunoSEQ multiplex PCR, and TCRdb kept only the in-frame ones, dropping some. Here the sample spans about 250,000 clones, around 86% being singletons. This CDR3 is built from 13 residues. Losses at the gene ends were 2 bases for V and 2 bases for J; bases not matched to a gene: 0. Germline V gene lookup returns CDR1 SGHNT and CDR2 YYREEE (reference sequence). The chain recombines TRBV5-4 with TRBJ2-7; TRBD1 aligns across 8 bases. This clonotype was obtained from a woman aged 60-70 years who had recovered from COVID-19. Sequencing was performed on peripheral blood. CDR3 loop: CASSLQGAYEQYF. The CDR3 DNA reads TGTGCCAGCAGCTTACAGGGGGCCTACGAGCAGTACTTC. Complete variable domain (other parts from reference TRBV5-4 and TRBJ2-7): ETGVTQSPTHLIKTRGQQVTLRCSSQSGHNTVSWYQQALGQGPQFIFQYYREEENGRGNFPPRFSGLQFPNYSSELNVNALELDDSALYLCASSLQGAYEQYFGPGTRLTVT.